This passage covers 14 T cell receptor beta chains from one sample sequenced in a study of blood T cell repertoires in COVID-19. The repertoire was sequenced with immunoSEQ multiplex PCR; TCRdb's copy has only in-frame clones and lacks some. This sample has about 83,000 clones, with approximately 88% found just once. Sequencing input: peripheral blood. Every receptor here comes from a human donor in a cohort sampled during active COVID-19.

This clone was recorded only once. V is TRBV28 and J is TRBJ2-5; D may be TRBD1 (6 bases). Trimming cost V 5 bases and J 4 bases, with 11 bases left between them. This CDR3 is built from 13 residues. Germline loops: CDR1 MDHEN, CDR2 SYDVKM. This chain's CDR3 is CASSPRQVETQYF. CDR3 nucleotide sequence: TGTGCCAGCAGTCCCCGACAGGTAGAGACCCAGTACTTC. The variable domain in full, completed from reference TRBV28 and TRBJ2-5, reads DVKVTQSSRYLVKRTGEKVFLECVQDMDHENMFWYRQDPGLGLRLIYFSYDVKMKEKGDIPEGYSVSREKKERFSLILESASTNQTSMYLCASSPRQVETQYFGPGTRLLVL.

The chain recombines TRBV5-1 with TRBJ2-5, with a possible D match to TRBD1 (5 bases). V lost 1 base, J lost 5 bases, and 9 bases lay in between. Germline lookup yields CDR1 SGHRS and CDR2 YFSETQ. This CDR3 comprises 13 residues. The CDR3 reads CASSLNRGETQYF. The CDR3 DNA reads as TGCGCCAGCAGCTTGAATAGGGGTGAGACCCAGTACTTC.

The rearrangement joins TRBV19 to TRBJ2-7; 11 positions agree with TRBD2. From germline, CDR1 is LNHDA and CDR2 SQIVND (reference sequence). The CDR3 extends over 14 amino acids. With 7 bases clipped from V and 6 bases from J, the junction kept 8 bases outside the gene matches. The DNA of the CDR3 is TGTGCCAGTAACGATCTAGCGGGAGGACGCGAGCAGTACTTC. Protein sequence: CASNDLAGGREQYF.

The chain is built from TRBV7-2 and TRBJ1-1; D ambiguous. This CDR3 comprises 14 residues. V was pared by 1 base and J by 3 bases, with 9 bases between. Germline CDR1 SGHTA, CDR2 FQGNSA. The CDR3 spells CASSLDLEDTEAFF. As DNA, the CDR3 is TGTGCCAGCAGCTTAGACTTAGAGGACACTGAAGCTTTCTTT.

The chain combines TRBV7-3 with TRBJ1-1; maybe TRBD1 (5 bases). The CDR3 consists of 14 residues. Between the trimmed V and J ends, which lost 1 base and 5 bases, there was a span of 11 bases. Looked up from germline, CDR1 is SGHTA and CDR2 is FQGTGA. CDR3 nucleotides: TGTGCCAGCAGCTTAAATAGGGGTGGAACTGAAGCTTTCTTT. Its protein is CASSLNRGGTEAFF.

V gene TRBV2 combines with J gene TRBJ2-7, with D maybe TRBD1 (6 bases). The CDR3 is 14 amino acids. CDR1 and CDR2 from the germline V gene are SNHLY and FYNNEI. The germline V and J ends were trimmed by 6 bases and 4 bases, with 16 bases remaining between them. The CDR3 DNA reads TGTGCCAGCAGCCTCACAGGGATCGGATACGAGCAGTACTTC. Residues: CASSLTGIGYEQYF. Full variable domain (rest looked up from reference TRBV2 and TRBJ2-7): EPEVTQTPSHQVTQMGQEVILRCVPISNHLYFYWYRQILGQKVEFLVSFYNNEISEKSEIFDDQFSVERPDGSNFTLKIRSTKLEDSAMYFCASSLTGIGYEQYFGPGTRLTVT.

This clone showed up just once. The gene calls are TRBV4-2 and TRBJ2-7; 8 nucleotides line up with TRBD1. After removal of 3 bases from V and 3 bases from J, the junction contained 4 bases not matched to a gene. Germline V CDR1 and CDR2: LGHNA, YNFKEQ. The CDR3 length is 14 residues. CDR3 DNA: TGTGCCAGCAGCCACCAGGGGGCAGGCTACGAGCAGTACTTC. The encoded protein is CASSHQGAGYEQYF.

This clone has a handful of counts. The CDR3 sequence is CASSWTGARTGELFF. The CDR3 DNA follows: TGTGCCAGCAGCTGGACAGGGGCAAGGACCGGGGAGCTGTTTTTT. This chain uses TRBV28 with TRBJ2-2; 9 bases match TRBD1. The ends lost 6 bases at V and 5 bases at J; junction bases unmatched: 7. CDR1 is MDHEN, CDR2 SYDVKM, per germline. CDR3 length: 15 residues.

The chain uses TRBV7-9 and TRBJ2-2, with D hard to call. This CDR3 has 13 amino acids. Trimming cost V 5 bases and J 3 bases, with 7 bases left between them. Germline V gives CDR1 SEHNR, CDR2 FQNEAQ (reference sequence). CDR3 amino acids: CASSRDYTGELFF. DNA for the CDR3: TGTGCCAGCAGCCGCGATTACACCGGGGAGCTGTTTTTT.

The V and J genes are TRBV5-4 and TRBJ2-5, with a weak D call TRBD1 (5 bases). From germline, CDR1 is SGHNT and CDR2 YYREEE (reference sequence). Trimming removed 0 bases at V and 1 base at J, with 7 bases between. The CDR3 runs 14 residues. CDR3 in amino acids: CASSLGGSQETQYF. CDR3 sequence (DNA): TGTGCCAGCAGCTTGGGGGGCAGCCAAGAGACCCAGTACTTC.

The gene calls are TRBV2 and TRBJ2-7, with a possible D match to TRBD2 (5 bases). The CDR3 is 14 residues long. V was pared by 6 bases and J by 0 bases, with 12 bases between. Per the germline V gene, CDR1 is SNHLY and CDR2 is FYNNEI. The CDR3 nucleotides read TGTGCCAGCAGCACACAGCGGAGCTCCTACGAGCAGTACTTC. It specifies CASSTQRSSYEQYF.

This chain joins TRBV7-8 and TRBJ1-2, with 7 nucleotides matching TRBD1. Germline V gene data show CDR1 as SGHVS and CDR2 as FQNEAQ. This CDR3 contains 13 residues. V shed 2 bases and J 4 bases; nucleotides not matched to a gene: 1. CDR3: CASSLTGAYGYTF. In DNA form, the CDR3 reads TGTGCCAGCAGCTTAACAGGGGCCTATGGCTACACCTTC.

The CDR3 region has the DNA TGCGCCAGCAGCCCATCCCGGGTCCCCACCGGGGAGCTGTTTTTT. It yields the protein CASSPSRVPTGELFF. The rearrangement links TRBV5-1 to TRBJ2-2; D ambiguous. Germline V lookup: CDR1 SGHRS, CDR2 YFSETQ. The CDR3 loop spans 15 amino acids. Trimming cost V 4 bases and J 4 bases, with 14 bases left between them.

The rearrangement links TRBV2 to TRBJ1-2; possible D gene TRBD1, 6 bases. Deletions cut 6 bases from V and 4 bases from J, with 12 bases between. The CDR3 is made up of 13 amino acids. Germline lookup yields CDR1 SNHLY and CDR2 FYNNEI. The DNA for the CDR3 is TGTGCCAGCAGGGGTATCAGGGGCTATGGCTACACCTTC. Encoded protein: CASRGIRGYGYTF. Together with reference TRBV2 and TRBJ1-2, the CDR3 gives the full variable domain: EPEVTQTPSHQVTQMGQEVILRCVPISNHLYFYWYRQILGQKVEFLVSFYNNEISEKSEIFDDQFSVERPDGSNFTLKIRSTKLEDSAMYFCASRGIRGYGYTFGSGTRLTVV.